This T cell receptor beta chain emerged from a study of long-term antiretroviral therapy in people with HIV. Sequencing used immunoSEQ v3.0 at survey level. Method: immunoSEQ multiplex PCR; TCRdb's copy keeps in-frame clones and lacks some. The sample lists around 13,000 clones, approximately 80% occurring once. Trimming stripped 5 bases from V and 5 bases from J, with 17 bases between. Germline-derived CDR1 and CDR2 are SGDLS and YYNGEE. The CDR3 contains 14 residues. On this clone itself: Its antigen is as yet unknown.

Findings and caveats of the study: Dominance of pre-ART expanded clones persisted, fluctuating and often declining after ART. Nothing was known about ART adherence, viral resistance or changes in therapy.

All participants with HIV were treated in the United States. The sequencing used unsorted PBMCs, collected 0.4 years after starting antiretroviral therapy. V gene TRBV9 combines with J gene TRBJ2-7, with D unclear. The receptor was isolated from a man aged 30 to 39 with HIV. CDR3 in DNA: TGTGCCAGCAGTCCCCGGTGGGCTGATAACGAGCAGTACTTC. Translating gives CASSPRWADNEQYF. Complete variable domain (other parts from reference TRBV9 and TRBJ2-7): DSGVTQTPKHLITATGQRVTLRCSPRSGDLSVYWYQQSLDQGLQFLIQYYNGEERAKGNILERFSAQQFPDLHSELNLSSLELGDSALYFCASSPRWADNEQYFGPGTRLTVT.